This passage covers 20 T cell receptor beta chains from one sample sequenced in a study of CD4 T cells in relation to SARS-CoV-2 and coronaviruses. Sequencing was performed with immunoSEQ multiplex PCR; in TCRdb, only in-frame clones are kept and a portion is missing. Seen here are around 62,000 clones, over 90% observed once, and the top ten hold roughly 0.14%. Unexposed donor CD4+ T cells date from 2011-2018, before the COVID-19 pandemic. Sequenced input: naive CD4+ T cells from PBMCs. As for subset: naive CD4+ T cells isolated by negative enrichment. Every receptor here comes from a human donor in good health.

The chain recombines TRBV28 with TRBJ1-1, with no clear D. Germline-derived CDR1 and CDR2 are MDHEN and SYDVKM. Trimming left V 5 bases short and J 0 bases short, with 10 bases between. The CDR3 extends over 14 amino acids. CDR3 sequence reads: CASSPDNMNTEAFF. The CDR3 nucleotides read TGTGCCAGCAGTCCCGATAATATGAACACTGAAGCTTTCTTT.

The chain has TRBV9 and TRBJ1-2; the match to TRBD1 covers 11 bases. The CDR3 runs 14 residues. Trimming took 3 bases from V and 5 from J; bases not matched to a gene: 3. Germline V CDR1 and CDR2: SGDLS, YYNGEE. The CDR3 is CASSAGQGAYGYTF. As DNA, the CDR3 is TGTGCCAGCAGCGCAGGACAGGGGGCTTATGGCTACACCTTC. The full variable domain, rest sourced from reference TRBV9 and TRBJ1-2, is DSGVTQTPKHLITATGQRVTLRCSPRSGDLSVYWYQQSLDQGLQFLIQYYNGEERAKGNILERFSAQQFPDLHSELNLSSLELGDSALYFCASSAGQGAYGYTFGSGTRLTVV.

The rearrangement uses TRBV3-1 (or the pseudogene TRBV3-2) and TRBJ2-7; 8 bases fit TRBD1. The CDR3 is made up of 16 amino acids. Trimming cost V 4 bases and J 3 bases; bases outside gene matches: 11. Germline V gene data show CDR1 as LGHDT and CDR2 as YNNKEL (reference sequence). The chain's CDR3 is CASSPNSRTGGYEQYF. CDR3 nucleotides: TGTGCCAGCAGCCCAAACTCAAGAACAGGGGGCTACGAGCAGTACTTC.

This chain links TRBV7-3 with TRBJ2-3, with TRBD1 matching over 10 bases. The CDR3 totals 16 residues. Per germline, CDR1 SGHTA and CDR2 FQGTGA. V trimming: 5 bases; J trimming: 1 base; junction bases outside the gene matches: 6. The CDR3 nucleotides read TGTGCCAGCAGCCCGACAGGGGGCGCAGGCACAGATACGCAGTATTTT. Translating gives CASSPTGGAGTDTQYF.

This clone was seen once. The chain joins TRBV4-1 to TRBJ2-1, with 9 bases aligning to TRBD2. From germline, CDR1 is MGHRA and CDR2 YSYEKL. This CDR3 region has 16 residues. V dropped 2 bases and J dropped 9; count of bases not matched to a gene: 11. The CDR3 nucleotides are TGCGCCAGCAGCCAATTAGCGGGAGTAAGGTCGGGTGAGCAGTTCTTC. Protein: CASSQLAGVRSGEQFF.

This chain links TRBV19 with TRBJ2-1; 7 nucleotides agree with TRBD2. Per germline, CDR1 LNHDA and CDR2 SQIVND (reference sequence). J was trimmed by 1 base and V by 10 bases; bases with no gene match: 7. The CDR3 spans 14 residues. CDR3 sequence: CATRGRESYNEQFF. The DNA for the CDR3 is TGTGCCACCCGTGGGAGGGAGTCCTACAATGAGCAGTTCTTC.

This CDR3 is CASSDPTGNYEQYF. The CDR3 DNA reads as TGTGCCAGCAGTGACCCGACAGGAAACTACGAGCAGTACTTC. The rearrangement uses TRBV6-1 and TRBJ2-7, with D perhaps matching TRBD1 (6 bases). V shed 3 bases and J shed 3 bases, with 12 bases lying between them. The CDR3 contains 14 residues. In germline, CDR1 is MNHNS, CDR2 SASEGT.

The V and J genes are TRBV7-2 and TRBJ2-5; perhaps D is TRBD1 or TRBD2 (5 bases each). In germline, CDR1 is SGHTA, CDR2 FQGNSA. This CDR3 comprises 13 residues. With 2 bases removed from V and 5 bases from J, the gap between germline ends came to 9 bases. Here the CDR3 reads CASSLSGTETQYF. DNA for the CDR3: TGTGCCAGCAGCTTATCAGGGACGGAGACCCAGTACTTC.

The rearrangement joins TRBV4-1 to TRBJ2-4; a weak D match, TRBD2 (6 bases). The CDR3 is 15 amino acids. The V end was cut by 4 bases, the J end by 6 bases, with 16 bases between. The germline CDR1 and CDR2 sequences are MGHRA and YSYEKL. Here the CDR3 reads CASSPRAEGRNIQYF. In nucleotides, the CDR3 is TGCGCCAGCAGCCCCCGGGCGGAGGGGAGAAACATTCAGTACTTC.

This rearrangement joins TRBV3-1 (or the pseudogene TRBV3-2) to TRBJ2-3; weak D call: TRBD2 (6 bases). The CDR3 is made up of 17 amino acids. Trimming took off 4 bases at V and 4 bases at J, with 21 bases between the two ends. Per germline, CDR1 LGHDT and CDR2 YNNKEL (reference sequence). Here the CDR3 reads CASSRTLGTLGPDTQYF. The CDR3, as DNA: TGTGCCAGCAGCCGCACGCTAGGGACTCTGGGGCCAGATACGCAGTATTTT.

The chain has TRBV14 and TRBJ2-5; the match to TRBD1 covers 7 bases. Germline lookup yields CDR1 SGHDN and CDR2 FVKESK. The CDR3 is 14 residues long. Trimming removed 4 bases from V and 5 bases from J; junction bases left unmatched: 7. The CDR3 protein is CASSLNRGGETQYF. The CDR3 DNA sequence: TGTGCCAGCAGCCTAAACAGGGGTGGTGAGACCCAGTACTTC.

This chain links TRBV7-2 with TRBJ2-1, with 11 bases lining up with TRBD2. Germline V gene lookup returns CDR1 SGHTA and CDR2 FQGNSA. Unmatched junction bases numbered 17, after V lost 5 bases and J lost 8 bases. CDR3 length: 18 amino acids. The CDR3 DNA reads TGTGCCAGCAGCCAACGCCCCCCGTCTAGCGGGAGGTCGTATGAGCAGTTCTTC. It specifies CASSQRPPSSGRSYEQFF.

In this sample, this clone turned up once. This chain links TRBV24-1 with TRBJ2-7; TRBD1 aligns across 7 bases. CDR1 and CDR2 (germline): KGHDR, SFDVKD. This CDR3 is 16 amino acids long. V lost 4 bases to trimming and J lost 2 bases; unmatched junction nucleotides: 10. The CDR3 here is CATSDPGGAPPYEQYF. Written as DNA, the CDR3 is TGTGCCACCAGTGACCCAGGGGGAGCTCCCCCCTACGAGCAGTACTTC.

The chain carries TRBV14 and TRBJ2-5, with unresolved D. The CDR3 is made up of 14 amino acids. Germline V gives CDR1 SGHDN, CDR2 FVKESK. With 1 base removed from V and 9 bases from J, the gap between germline ends came to 15 bases. CDR3 sequence (DNA): TGTGCCAGCAGCCAAGTTTCAGTACGCGTGGCCCAGTACTTC. Its protein product is CASSQVSVRVAQYF.

The gene calls are TRBV5-4 and TRBJ1-4, with D possibly TRBD1 on 6 matching bases. Trimming took off 0 bases at V and 4 bases at J, with 13 bases between the two ends. Germline lookup yields CDR1 SGHNT and CDR2 YYREEE (reference sequence). The CDR3 totals 16 residues. The CDR3 sequence: CASSLGTATRNEKLFF. As DNA, the CDR3 is TGTGCCAGCAGCTTGGGGACAGCTACCCGTAATGAAAAACTGTTTTTT.

CDR3 nucleotides: TGTGCCAGCAGCCAAGAGGAACGTGGCGTCAAGATAGCCAAAAACATTCAGTACTTC. Translating it yields CASSQEERGVKIAKNIQYF. The chain employs TRBV4-2 and TRBJ2-4; D uncertain. CDR3 size: 19 residues. V was trimmed by 0 bases and J by 0 bases, leaving 18 bases between them. CDR1 and CDR2 from the germline V gene are LGHNA and YNFKEQ.

This sequence joins TRBV7-2 and TRBJ2-1, with 9 positions matching TRBD2. The CDR3 contains 16 residues. Trimming removed 6 bases from V and 7 bases from J; junction bases left unmatched: 13. Germline CDR1 is SGHTA and CDR2 is FQGNSA. The DNA of the CDR3 is TGTGCCAGCAGTCCACCGGGACTAGCTGTTCAGAATGAGCAGTTCTTC. Protein sequence: CASSPPGLAVQNEQFF.

The chain couples TRBV28 to TRBJ2-5; the match to TRBD2 covers 9 bases. V trimming: 5 bases; J trimming: 1 base; junction bases outside the gene matches: 2. CDR1 and CDR2 from the germline V gene are MDHEN and SYDVKM. The CDR3 runs to 14 residues. CDR3 nucleotide sequence: TGTGCCAGCAGTGCGGGGGGGCGCCAAGAGACCCAGTACTTC. Translating gives CASSAGGRQETQYF. The full variable domain, in which reference TRBV28 and TRBJ2-5 provide the parts outside the CDR3, is DVKVTQSSRYLVKRTGEKVFLECVQDMDHENMFWYRQDPGLGLRLIYFSYDVKMKEKGDIPEGYSVSREKKERFSLILESASTNQTSMYLCASSAGGRQETQYFGPGTRLLVL.

The chain joins TRBV28 to TRBJ2-1, with TRBD2 matching over 16 bases. Unmatched junction bases numbered 8, after V lost 10 bases and J lost 14 bases. Per germline, CDR1 MDHEN and CDR2 SYDVKM. The CDR3 spans 13 residues. The CDR3 region has the DNA TGTGCCACCGTGGGACTAGCGGGAGGGTGGGAGTTCTTC. Translated, it gives CATVGLAGGWEFF.

The chain couples TRBV30 to TRBJ2-7; possible D gene TRBD1, 6 bases. This CDR3 has 13 residues. Germline CDR1 GTSNPN, CDR2 SVGIG (reference sequence). V was shortened by 5 bases and J by 5 bases, with 16 bases between the two germline ends. The CDR3 reads CAWLGAGVHEQYF. The CDR3 DNA sequence: TGTGCCTGGCTCGGGGCAGGGGTCCACGAGCAGTACTTC.